This record concerns one TCR beta chain sequence. Its antigen is not known. The sample comes from a study of shared clonotypes between healthy human individuals. CD45RO-negative cells were positively selected for CCR7, leaving out terminally differentiated effector memory CD45RA+ cells. The donor cohort consisted entirely of Caucasian adults residing in Nashville, Tennessee. Germline V gene sequence: CDR1 SEHNR, CDR2 FQNEAQ (reference sequence). The CDR3 has 15 amino acids. With V trimmed by 5 bases and J by 5 bases, 9 bases remained unmatched. Authors' methods: There were no quality scores in the junction-only immunoSEQ sequences, so filtering differed. Repertoires were generated with immunoSEQ multiplex PCR, while TCRdb's copy carries only in-frame clones and drops some. V, J and clone size were drawn from that table, and D and trimming were deduced from the DNA. The sample yields about 2.2 million clones, about 93% seen once.

Findings and caveats of the study: The genetic and exposure-history diversity represented was limited by few donors. Of the naive CD4 clonotypes, roughly 5.2% were shared across a few donors.

J is TRBJ1-1 and V is TRBV7-9, with 9 positions matching TRBD1. Sample: naive CD8+ T cells from PBMCs. The receptor comes from a man between 18 and 29 years old in good health. Some clones in this sample may be carry-over from other donors' samples. In DNA form, the CDR3 reads TGTGCCAGCAGCAATAACAGGGGGCTACGGACTGAAGCTTTCTTT. Its protein is CASSNNRGLRTEAFF.